The 15 T cell receptor beta chains below come from one sample, sequenced in a study of blood T cell repertoires in COVID-19. TCRdb's copy holds only in-frame clones and misses some; the assay was immunoSEQ multiplex PCR. The sample includes some 35,000 clones, under 90% of them seen just once. Specimen: peripheral blood. These receptors all stem from a man in his fifties with acute or convalescent COVID-19.

V usage is TRBV2 and J usage is TRBJ2-5; 14 bases line up with TRBD2. The V gene end was trimmed by 4 bases and the J gene end by 7 bases; junction bases not matched to a gene: 2. This CDR3 comprises 14 residues. The germline CDR1 and CDR2 sequences are SNHLY and FYNNEI. The CDR3 loop reads CASSAGLAGGTQYF. The CDR3 bases are TGTGCCAGCAGTGCTGGACTAGCGGGGGGGACCCAGTACTTC.

By proportion, this clone is medium-sized. This chain uses TRBV20-1 with TRBJ2-7; no reliable D call. CDR3 length: 11 residues. V lost 3 bases and J 5 bases, leaving 8 bases between the germline ends. Germline CDR1 reads DFQATT; CDR2 reads SNEGSKA (reference sequence). CDR3 in amino acids: CSARSGHEQYF. The CDR3 bases are TGCAGTGCTAGGTCGGGTCACGAGCAGTACTTC.

V usage is TRBV7-9 and J usage is TRBJ2-2, with 8 bases fitting TRBD1. This CDR3 has 16 residues. With V trimmed by 5 bases and J by 4 bases, 9 bases remained unmatched. Germline-derived CDR1 and CDR2 are SEHNR and FQNEAQ (reference sequence). The CDR3 spells CASSRNTGQGTGELFF. For the CDR3, the DNA is TGTGCCAGCAGCCGTAATACAGGACAGGGCACCGGGGAGCTGTTTTTT.

The gene calls are TRBV5-4 and TRBJ2-5; D may be TRBD2 (6 bases). Trimming left V 4 bases short and J 5 bases short, with 15 bases between. Germline loops: CDR1 SGHNT, CDR2 YYREEE (reference sequence). The CDR3 spans 14 residues. The CDR3 loop is CASSPDRLVETQYF. The CDR3 DNA reads TGTGCCAGCAGCCCGGACCGACTAGTCGAGACCCAGTACTTC. The whole variable domain, remainder taken from reference TRBV5-4 and TRBJ2-5, is ETGVTQSPTHLIKTRGQQVTLRCSSQSGHNTVSWYQQALGQGPQFIFQYYREEENGRGNFPPRFSGLQFPNYSSELNVNALELDDSALYLCASSPDRLVETQYFGPGTRLLVL.

The chain joins TRBV27 to TRBJ2-6; D call uncertain. The CDR3 consists of 15 residues. The ends were cut back, 4 bases at V and 4 bases at J, with 11 bases in the middle. Per the germline V gene, CDR1 is MNHEY and CDR2 is SMNVEV (reference sequence). CDR3 nucleotides: TGTGCCAGCAGTTCCCTCCCCCCCGGGGCCAACGTCCTGACTTTC. Translating it yields CASSSLPPGANVLTF.

This clone was detected only once. The chain uses TRBV27 and TRBJ1-6; D gene uncertain. The CDR3 loop spans 15 amino acids. V was shortened by 5 bases and J by 8 bases, with 16 bases between the two germline ends. Germline V lookup: CDR1 MNHEY, CDR2 SMNVEV (reference sequence). The CDR3 region is CASSRGMIKDSPLHF. The CDR3 region has the DNA TGTGCCAGCAGTAGAGGGATGATTAAGGATTCACCCCTCCACTTT.

Only one count was recorded for this clone. The CDR3 loop reads CASKVLAGGPGEQFF. The CDR3 DNA follows: TGTGCCAGCAAAGTCCTAGCGGGAGGGCCCGGGGAGCAGTTCTTC. The chain joins TRBV6-5 to TRBJ2-1; 12 bases fit TRBD2. The CDR3 totals 15 residues. The germline V gene encodes CDR1 MNHEY and CDR2 SVGAGI. With V trimmed by 7 bases and J by 10 bases, 11 bases remained unmatched.

V is TRBV28 and J is TRBJ1-2; D is perhaps TRBD1 (5 bases). The CDR3 consists of 14 residues. With 6 bases removed from V and 8 bases from J, the gap between germline ends came to 19 bases. Germline assignment: CDR1 MDHEN and CDR2 SYDVKM. The CDR3 bases are TGTGCCAGCAGCCTAGGGGCCGGCGCGCAAGGCTACACCTTC. Translating it yields CASSLGAGAQGYTF.

This chain joins TRBV27 and TRBJ2-7, with 10 bases fitting TRBD2. The germline CDR1 and CDR2 sequences are MNHEY and SMNVEV (reference sequence). V dropped 3 bases and J dropped 2; count of bases not matched to a gene: 4. The CDR3 contains 15 residues. In DNA form, the CDR3 reads TGTGCCAGCAGTTTGGAACTAGCGGGACCCTACGAGCAGTACTTC. It translates to CASSLELAGPYEQYF.

The V gene is TRBV7-9, the J gene TRBJ1-2; weak D call: TRBD1 (6 bases). The germline V gene has CDR1 SEHNR and CDR2 FQNEAQ (reference sequence). V gave up 2 bases and J gave up 8 bases, with 18 bases separating them. CDR3 length: 15 amino acids. The CDR3 DNA reads TGTGCCAGCAGCTTAAAACCACAGGGCCCGGGGGGCTACACCTTC. As protein: CASSLKPQGPGGYTF.

The CDR3 sequence: CASSSIRQGSREQYF. The DNA for the CDR3 is TGTGCCAGCAGCTCGATCCGACAGGGAAGCAGGGAGCAGTACTTC. This sequence joins TRBV7-9 and TRBJ2-7, with TRBD1 matching over 7 bases. From germline, CDR1 is SEHNR and CDR2 FQNEAQ (reference sequence). The V segment lost 4 bases and the J segment 7 bases; nucleotides outside the gene matches: 13. The CDR3 covers 15 residues.

Note on this clone: A much larger clone is a single base away; this may be a read error. Different DNA sequences within this sample yield the same CDR3. V gene TRBV4-1 combines with J gene TRBJ2-7, with TRBD1 matching over 7 bases. Germline lookup yields CDR1 MGHRA and CDR2 YSYEKL. With 4 bases clipped from V and 3 bases from J, the junction kept 3 bases outside the gene matches. The CDR3 extends over 13 amino acids. CDR3 protein: CASSLQGNYEQYF. For the CDR3, the DNA is TGCGCCAGCAGCCTACAGGGGAACTACGAGCAGTACTTC.

The chain recombines TRBV29-1 with TRBJ1-1; D uncertain. Germline V lookup: CDR1 SQVTM, CDR2 ANQGSEA. There are 13 residues in the CDR3. Trimming took 2 bases from V and 0 from J, leaving 7 bases between them. CDR3 protein: CSVETTLNTEAFF. The CDR3 DNA follows: TGCAGCGTTGAAACCACTTTGAACACTGAAGCTTTCTTT.

The rearrangement uses TRBV5-1 and TRBJ2-1; 9 nucleotides agree with TRBD1. The V gene end was trimmed by 2 bases and the J gene end by 8 bases; junction bases not matched to a gene: 11. The CDR3 totals 16 residues. CDR1 and CDR2 (germline): SGHRS, YFSETQ. CDR3 region: CASSLEGAGQGDEQFF. The CDR3 nucleotides read TGCGCCAGCAGCTTAGAAGGAGCGGGACAGGGAGATGAGCAGTTCTTC.

This clone was seen only a few times. This sequence joins TRBV18 and TRBJ1-5; D not certain. V dropped 5 bases and J dropped 5 bases, with 13 bases sitting between them. CDR1 and CDR2 from the germline V gene are KGHSH and LQKENI. The CDR3 length is 14 residues. The CDR3 coding sequence is TGTGCCAGCTCAGCAGGTATAGGCGATCAGCCCCAGCATTTT. Translated: CASSAGIGDQPQHF.